These 2 T cell receptor beta chains were all obtained from the same sample, sequenced in a study of cytotoxic CD8 clonotypes in ibrutinib-treated CLL. TCRdb's table, derived via immunoSEQ multiplex PCR, lists solely in-frame clones and lacks some. The sample consists of about 300,000 clones, 70% to 80% of them appearing once. Material: PBMCs, obtained at disease progression, from a patient treated with ibrutinib. The source of these receptors is a human donor with chronic lymphocytic leukemia.

The J gene is TRBJ1-2, the V gene TRBV13, with TRBD1 matching over 9 bases. The V and J ends lost 0 bases and 6 bases, in that order; junction bases with no gene match: 8. CDR1 is PRHDT and CDR2 is FYEKMQ in the germline V gene (reference sequence). The CDR3 sequence is 16 residues long. CDR3 sequence: CASSLGGQGRTHGYTF. CDR3 nucleotide sequence: TGTGCCAGCAGCTTAGGGGGACAGGGAAGAACCCATGGCTACACCTTC.

This clone has ten or more counts. V gene TRBV19 combines with J gene TRBJ1-1; tentatively, D is TRBD1 (5 bases). Between the trimmed V and J ends, which lost 5 bases and 0 bases, there was a span of 13 bases. Looked up from germline, CDR1 is LNHDA and CDR2 is SQIVND (reference sequence). This CDR3 contains 15 residues. This CDR3 reads CASSREGQMNTEAFF. The CDR3 DNA follows: TGTGCCAGTAGTCGCGAGGGGCAGATGAACACTGAAGCTTTCTTT.